This passage covers 32 T cell receptor beta chains from one sample sequenced in a study of cytomegalovirus exposure and HLA in healthy donors. The PCR contained 60 Vbeta and 13 Jbeta primers. Profiling relied on immunoSEQ multiplex PCR, and the TCRdb table lists in-frame clones only, not all of them. Of 170,000 or so clones detected, 78% appear once; the ten largest clones hold about 12%. Sequenced: PBMCs. All receptors derive from a woman aged 50 to 65 in good health and CMV-seropositive.

This clone was observed a few times. The chain combines TRBV6-5 with TRBJ2-2; D possibly corresponds to TRBD1 (7 bases). Trimming took off 7 bases at V and 4 bases at J, with 16 bases between the two ends. CDR1 and CDR2 (germline): MNHEY, SVGAGI. The CDR3 is 15 residues long. The CDR3 protein is CASTQEGAGTGELFF. The CDR3 DNA reads TGTGCCAGCACCCAGGAGGGGGCGGGCACCGGGGAGCTGTTTTTT.

The chain uses TRBV5-8 and TRBJ1-3; D not resolved. The CDR3 loop spans 18 amino acids. V was shortened by 0 bases and J by 0 bases, with 16 bases between the two germline ends. Germline values: CDR1 SGHTS, CDR2 YDEGEE. Here the CDR3 reads CASSLGINFYSSGNTIYF. CDR3 nucleotides: TGTGCCAGCAGCTTGGGAATAAACTTCTATAGCTCTGGAAACACCATATATTTT.

This clone showed up just a few times. The rearrangement uses TRBV5-8 and TRBJ1-5; 7 bases are shared with TRBD1. Germline loops: CDR1 SGHTS, CDR2 YDEGEE. V was pared by 4 bases and J by 0 bases, with 4 bases of the junction left unmatched. This CDR3 is 15 amino acids long. DNA for the CDR3: TGTGCCAGCAGCCCCGGGACAGTTAGCAATCAGCCCCAGCATTTT. Translated: CASSPGTVSNQPQHF.

Here the CDR3 reads CASSPLAGGQTQYF. CDR3 coding DNA: TGTGCCAGCAGTCCACTAGCGGGGGGCCAGACCCAGTACTTC. This chain uses TRBV6-5 with TRBJ2-5; 12 bases align to TRBD2. CDR1 and CDR2 from the germline V gene are MNHEY and SVGAGI. Trimming removed 5 bases from V and 6 bases from J; junction bases left unmatched: 4. CDR3 length: 14 amino acids.

In DNA form, the CDR3 reads TGCGCCAGCAGCCTTGGCGGGACAGGGGGCGTAGATACGCAGTATTTT. Protein sequence: CASSLGGTGGVDTQYF. The V call is TRBV5-1, the J call TRBJ2-3; 12 bases are a match to TRBD1. CDR1 and CDR2 from the germline V gene are SGHRS and YFSETQ. This CDR3 is built from 16 residues. V was clipped by 4 bases and J by 5 bases; unmatched bases: 8. Supplemented by reference TRBV5-1 and TRBJ2-3, the full variable domain reads KAGVTQTPRYLIKTRGQQVTLSCSPISGHRSVSWYQQTPGQGLQFLFEYFSETQRNKGNFPGRFSGRQFSNSRSEMNVSTLELGDSALYLCASSLGGTGGVDTQYFGPGTRLTVL.

CDR3 sequence reads: CASSPTGTSGYNEQFF. CDR3 coding DNA: TGTGCCAGCAGCCCAACCGGGACTAGCGGATACAATGAGCAGTTCTTC. The gene calls are TRBV4-2 and TRBJ2-1; TRBD2 aligns across 11 bases. With V trimmed by 4 bases and J by 4 bases, 6 bases remained unmatched. The CDR3 spans 16 residues. CDR1 is LGHNA and CDR2 is YNFKEQ in the germline V gene.

The DNA of the CDR3 is TGTGCCAGCAGCGTAACGGCGGGGGGGGATCTTAGCACAGATACGCAGTATTTT. Amino acid sequence: CASSVTAGGDLSTDTQYF. V usage is TRBV9 and J usage is TRBJ2-3; 9 bases are a match to TRBD2. V shed 1 base and J 0 bases; nucleotides not matched to a gene: 9. CDR1 SGDLS and CDR2 YYNGEE come from the germline V gene. The CDR3 consists of 18 residues.

The CDR3 reads CASSQDFGTGGTQYF. The DNA of the CDR3 is TGCGCCAGCAGCCAAGATTTTGGGACAGGGGGGACCCAGTACTTC. The genes are TRBV4-1 and TRBJ2-5; TRBD1 matches 11 bases. V was clipped by 0 bases and J by 7 bases; unmatched bases: 4. Looked up from germline, CDR1 is MGHRA and CDR2 is YSYEKL. This CDR3 comprises 15 residues.

CDR3 loop: CASSGRGAVSNEQFF. CDR3 coding DNA: TGCGCCAGCAGTGGTAGGGGCGCGGTGTCCAATGAGCAGTTCTTC. This chain links TRBV10-2 with TRBJ2-1; maybe TRBD1 (5 bases). Germline V CDR1 and CDR2: WSHSY, SAAADI. Trimming cost V 4 bases and J 6 bases, with 16 bases left between them. The CDR3 runs to 15 residues.

The chain combines TRBV10-3 with TRBJ1-2, with TRBD1 identical over 7 bases. V trimming: 10 bases; J trimming: 5 bases; junction bases outside the gene matches: 4. CDR1 and CDR2 (germline): ENHRY, SYGVKD. This CDR3 has 11 amino acids. CDR3 sequence reads: CANLGQYGYTF. Written as DNA, the CDR3 is TGTGCCAACCTGGGACAGTATGGCTACACCTTC.

With respect to this clone: One end of the junction fails to match germline, which may point to a read error. Written as DNA, the CDR3 is TGTGCCAGCAGTGGCGGGACGGCTTACAGTGAGCAGTTCTTC. The encoded protein is CASSGGTAYSEQFF. This chain uses TRBV6-5 with TRBJ2-1; D perhaps matches TRBD2 (6 bases). Germline V lookup: CDR1 MNHEY, CDR2 SVGAGI. The CDR3 consists of 14 residues.

This clone showed up just once. V gene TRBV30 combines with J gene TRBJ2-3; TRBD2 agrees at 8 bases. There are 15 residues in the CDR3. Trimming cost V 3 bases and J 6 bases; bases outside gene matches: 11. Looked up from germline, CDR1 is GTSNPN and CDR2 is SVGIG (reference sequence). CDR3 DNA: TGTGCCTGGAGCAAAATCGGGGGGGTGCAGGATACGCAGTATTTT. The encoded protein is CAWSKIGGVQDTQYF. Together with reference TRBV30 and TRBJ2-3, the CDR3 gives the full variable domain: SQTIHQWPATLVQPVGSPLSLECTVEGTSNPNLYWYRQAAGRGLQLLFYSVGIGQISSEVPQNLSASRPQDRQFILSSKKLLLSDSGFYLCAWSKIGGVQDTQYFGPGTRLTVL.

This clone was seen only a few times. The J gene is TRBJ1-1, the V gene TRBV7-6; D uncertain. The V gene lost 1 base and the J gene lost 4 bases, with 13 bases spanning the gap. The CDR3 sequence is 15 residues long. Looked up from germline, CDR1 is SGHVS and CDR2 is FNYEAQ. In DNA, the CDR3 is TGTGCCAGCAGCTTAGGGGAGAGTAGAGCCACTGAAGCTTTCTTT. This gives the protein CASSLGESRATEAFF.

This clone came up a few times. The V call is TRBV5-1, the J call TRBJ2-3, with 8 bases lining up with TRBD2. The germline V gene has CDR1 SGHRS and CDR2 YFSETQ. V lost 7 bases, J lost 0 bases, and 4 bases stayed unmatched. The CDR3 extends over 14 amino acids. The CDR3 nucleotides read TGCGCCAGCGACGGGACTAGTAGCACAGATACGCAGTATTTT. Translation gives CASDGTSSTDTQYF.

The J gene is TRBJ2-3, the V gene TRBV18, with a tentative D call TRBD2 (6 bases). V shed 3 bases and J shed 3 bases, with 10 bases lying between them. Germline CDR1 and CDR2: KGHSH and LQKENI. There are 14 residues in the CDR3. The CDR3 DNA follows: TGTGCCAGCTCACCTCCGACTAGAACAGATACGCAGTATTTT. This encodes CASSPPTRTDTQYF.

This chain links TRBV14 with TRBJ2-1, with D possibly matching TRBD1 (5 bases). V lost 1 base and J lost 13, with 14 bases in between. The CDR3 length is 13 residues. Germline lookup yields CDR1 SGHDN and CDR2 FVKESK. The CDR3 reads CASSQGGPMIQFF. CDR3 in DNA: TGTGCCAGCAGCCAAGGGGGCCCAATGATACAGTTCTTC.

The rearrangement links TRBV14 to TRBJ1-1; D uncertain. V lost 4 bases and J 7 bases, leaving 13 bases between the germline ends. CDR3 length equals 13 residues. Per germline, CDR1 SGHDN and CDR2 FVKESK. The DNA of the CDR3 is TGTGCCAGCAGCCCACAGACTAAGGTTGAAGCTTTCTTT. This sequence encodes CASSPQTKVEAFF.

The chain joins TRBV2 to TRBJ1-3, with D uncertain. The CDR3 covers 15 residues. Germline CDR1 is SNHLY and CDR2 is FYNNEI. The CDR3 protein is CVSILGAFSGNTIYF. The CDR3 bases are TGTGTCAGTATCTTGGGCGCTTTTTCAGGAAACACCATATATTTT.

This chain uses TRBV2 with TRBJ2-2; 9 bases align to TRBD1. Per the germline V gene, CDR1 is SNHLY and CDR2 is FYNNEI. The CDR3 has 15 residues. J gave up 1 base and V 6 bases, and 3 bases lay outside the gene matches. CDR3 DNA: TGTGCCAGCAGCGGACAGGGGAGGAACACCGGGGAGCTGTTTTTT. It specifies CASSGQGRNTGELFF. Looking up the rest from reference TRBV2 and TRBJ2-2 gives the full variable domain: EPEVTQTPSHQVTQMGQEVILRCVPISNHLYFYWYRQILGQKVEFLVSFYNNEISEKSEIFDDQFSVERPDGSNFTLKIRSTKLEDSAMYFCASSGQGRNTGELFFGEGSRLTVL.

The chain links TRBV9 to TRBJ1-2; D is ambiguous. Between the trimmed V and J ends, which lost 2 bases and 6 bases, there was a span of 14 bases. CDR1 is SGDLS and CDR2 is YYNGEE in the germline V gene. The CDR3 contains 14 residues. DNA of the CDR3: TGTGCCAGCAGCGTCAAGAATGCGATCGATGGCTACACCTTC. Amino acids: CASSVKNAIDGYTF.

V and J are TRBV13 and TRBJ2-7; D is undetermined. Germline assignment: CDR1 PRHDT and CDR2 FYEKMQ (reference sequence). CDR3 length: 11 amino acids. V lost 3 bases, J lost 5 bases, and 5 bases lay in between. In DNA form, the CDR3 reads TGTGCCAGCAGCTTGAGGAACGAGCAGTACTTC. Protein sequence: CASSLRNEQYF.

The V call is TRBV18, the J call TRBJ1-1; the D gene is possibly TRBD1 (6 bases). Germline CDR1 KGHSH, CDR2 LQKENI. The CDR3 totals 15 residues. V lost 8 bases, J lost 1 base, and 17 bases lay in between. The CDR3 sequence: CASPSPQGENTEAFF. The CDR3 DNA reads TGTGCCAGCCCTTCCCCACAGGGAGAGAACACTGAAGCTTTCTTT.

This clone was counted once. The CDR3 region has the DNA TGCAGCGTGCTTGCAGCGGGAGACTCCTACAATGAGCAGTTCTTC. This codes for CSVLAAGDSYNEQFF. This chain links TRBV29-1 with TRBJ2-1; 8 bases are shared with TRBD2. The germline V gene encodes CDR1 SQVTM and CDR2 ANQGSEA. The CDR3 spans 15 residues. J was trimmed by 0 bases and V by 6 bases; bases with no gene match: 7.

The rearrangement joins TRBV11-2 to TRBJ2-7; D remains ambiguous. The CDR3 sequence is 11 residues long. CDR1 and CDR2 from the germline V gene are SGHAT and FQNNGV. Between the trimmed V and J ends, which lost 4 bases and 2 bases, there was a span of 3 bases. CDR3 amino acids: CASSSAYEQYF. As DNA, the CDR3 is TGTGCCAGCAGCTCTGCCTACGAGCAGTACTTC. Full variable domain (rest looked up from reference TRBV11-2 and TRBJ2-7): EAGVAQSPRYKIIEKRQSVAFWCNPISGHATLYWYQQILGQGPKLLIQFQNNGVVDDSQLPKDRFSAERLKGVDSTLKIQPAKLEDSAVYLCASSSAYEQYFGPGTRLTVT.

This chain connects TRBV5-1 to TRBJ1-1; TRBD1 aligns across 7 bases. Trimming cost V 2 bases and J 0 bases; bases outside gene matches: 4. The length of the CDR3 is 15 residues. The germline CDR1 and CDR2 sequences are SGHRS and YFSETQ. DNA for the CDR3: TGCGCCAGCAGCTTCCGGGACAGTCTGAACACTGAAGCTTTCTTT. This gives the protein CASSFRDSLNTEAFF.

Only a few counts were recorded for this clone. The chain links TRBV25-1 to TRBJ1-2, with 8 bases matching TRBD1. Germline V lookup: CDR1 MGHDK, CDR2 SYGVNS. J was trimmed by 3 bases and V by 4 bases; bases with no gene match: 7. The CDR3 loop spans 15 amino acids. DNA for the CDR3: TGTGCCAGCAGTGGTCAGGGGGCTTCCGACTATGGCTACACCTTC. Amino acid sequence: CASSGQGASDYGYTF.

This chain joins TRBV7-9 and TRBJ2-7; D is perhaps TRBD2 (5 bases). The CDR3 sequence is 11 residues long. Trimming left V 5 bases short and J 4 bases short, with 6 bases between. CDR1 is SEHNR and CDR2 is FQNEAQ in the germline V gene (reference sequence). CDR3 coding DNA: TGTGCCAGCAGCCGGGGATACGAGCAGTACTTC. Amino acid sequence: CASSRGYEQYF.

V and J are TRBV5-1 and TRBJ1-2; D possibly corresponds to TRBD1 (6 bases). This CDR3 has 13 residues. Trimming cost V 3 bases and J 6 bases, with 12 bases left between them. CDR1 and CDR2 (germline): SGHRS, YFSETQ. The CDR3 reads CASSSLGGDGYTF. The DNA for the CDR3 is TGCGCCAGCAGCTCCTTAGGGGGGGATGGCTACACCTTC. Supplemented by reference TRBV5-1 and TRBJ1-2, the full variable domain reads KAGVTQTPRYLIKTRGQQVTLSCSPISGHRSVSWYQQTPGQGLQFLFEYFSETQRNKGNFPGRFSGRQFSNSRSEMNVSTLELGDSALYLCASSSLGGDGYTFGSGTRLTVV.

J is TRBJ2-3 and V is TRBV19, with 7 bases that match TRBD1. CDR3 size: 16 residues. J gave up 0 bases and V 6 bases, and 9 bases lay outside the gene matches. From germline, CDR1 is LNHDA and CDR2 SQIVND (reference sequence). CDR3 loop: CASRRIGQASTDTQYF. In DNA form, the CDR3 reads TGTGCCAGTAGACGAATCGGACAGGCTAGCACAGATACGCAGTATTTT.

The chain carries TRBV6-6 and TRBJ1-1, with 7 positions matching TRBD1. Germline values: CDR1 MNHNY, CDR2 SVGAGI (reference sequence). Unmatched junction bases numbered 5, after V lost 5 bases and J lost 5 bases. This CDR3 region has 13 residues. Here the CDR3 reads CASSPTGDTEAFF. CDR3 sequence (DNA): TGTGCCAGCAGTCCTACAGGGGATACTGAAGCTTTCTTT.

V and J are TRBV7-8 and TRBJ1-4; 10 bases agree with TRBD1. Trimming removed 4 bases from V and 7 bases from J; junction bases left unmatched: 12. The CDR3 contains 17 residues. CDR1 and CDR2 (germline): SGHVS, FQNEAQ. Here the CDR3 DNA reads TGTGCCAGCAGCTACATTGGGACAGGGGCCAGCGGTGAAAAACTGTTTTTT. Translation gives CASSYIGTGASGEKLFF.

This sequence joins TRBV25-1 and TRBJ1-3; D may be TRBD1 (5 bases). This CDR3 contains 15 residues. Germline V gene lookup returns CDR1 MGHDK and CDR2 SYGVNS. Trimming took off 3 bases at V and 0 bases at J, with 9 bases between the two ends. CDR3: CASSDGASSGNTIYF. For the CDR3, the DNA is TGTGCCAGCAGTGATGGGGCGAGCTCTGGAAACACCATATATTTT.